Shown below are 3 T cell receptor beta chains from a single sample sequenced in a study of cytomegalovirus exposure and HLA in healthy donors. Primers: 60 Vbeta forward and 13 Jbeta reverse. The repertoire was sequenced with immunoSEQ multiplex PCR; TCRdb's copy has only in-frame clones and lacks some. Here the sample table reports around 76,000 clones. Specimen: PBMCs. Receptors originate from a woman aged 60-75 years in good health and CMV-seronegative.

The chain has TRBV28 and TRBJ2-4; no clear D gene. V lost 5 bases and J 8 bases, leaving 22 bases between the germline ends. CDR1 is MDHEN and CDR2 is SYDVKM in the germline V gene. This CDR3 region has 16 residues. CDR3 residues: CASSLTAPSRMDIQYF. The CDR3 bases are TGTGCCAGCAGTCTGACTGCCCCTAGTCGAATGGACATTCAGTACTTC.

The chain has TRBV6-5 and TRBJ2-5; 8 bases map to TRBD1. CDR3 length: 15 residues. Looked up from germline, CDR1 is MNHEY and CDR2 is SVGAGI. With 1 base clipped from V and 7 bases from J, the junction kept 8 bases outside the gene matches. The CDR3 DNA reads TGTGCCAGCAGTTACTTAGGACAGGGAGAAGGGACCCAGTACTTC. It translates to CASSYLGQGEGTQYF.

This sequence joins TRBV14 and TRBJ1-1; 8 bases agree with TRBD1. The ends lost 6 bases at V and 10 bases at J; junction bases unmatched: 7. This CDR3 has 12 residues. Germline lookup yields CDR1 SGHDN and CDR2 FVKESK. CDR3 coding DNA: TGTGCCAGCAGACAGGGGACAGGTCGAGCTTTCTTT. As protein: CASRQGTGRAFF.